This T cell receptor beta chain was profiled in a study of identical twins. The germline gives CDR1 SGHVS, CDR2 FQNEAQ. V shed 1 base and J shed 4 bases, with 13 bases lying between them. This CDR3 comprises 15 residues. This clonotype was found a few times. TCRdb redid the calling of the 5' RACE reads with MiXCR, one entry per CDR3 protein. The sample has 1.5 million to 2 million distinct CDR3 sequences, under 35% seen once; the top ten hold about 0.27%. The chain has TRBV7-8 and TRBJ1-1; possibly TRBD1 for D (6 bases). This TCR derives from a newborn girl in good health. Sequenced input: cord blood. The CDR3 sequence is CASSLGAGGSTEAFF. The CDR3 DNA is TGTGCCAGCAGCTTAGGGGCGGGGGGCAGCACTGAAGCTTTCTTT.